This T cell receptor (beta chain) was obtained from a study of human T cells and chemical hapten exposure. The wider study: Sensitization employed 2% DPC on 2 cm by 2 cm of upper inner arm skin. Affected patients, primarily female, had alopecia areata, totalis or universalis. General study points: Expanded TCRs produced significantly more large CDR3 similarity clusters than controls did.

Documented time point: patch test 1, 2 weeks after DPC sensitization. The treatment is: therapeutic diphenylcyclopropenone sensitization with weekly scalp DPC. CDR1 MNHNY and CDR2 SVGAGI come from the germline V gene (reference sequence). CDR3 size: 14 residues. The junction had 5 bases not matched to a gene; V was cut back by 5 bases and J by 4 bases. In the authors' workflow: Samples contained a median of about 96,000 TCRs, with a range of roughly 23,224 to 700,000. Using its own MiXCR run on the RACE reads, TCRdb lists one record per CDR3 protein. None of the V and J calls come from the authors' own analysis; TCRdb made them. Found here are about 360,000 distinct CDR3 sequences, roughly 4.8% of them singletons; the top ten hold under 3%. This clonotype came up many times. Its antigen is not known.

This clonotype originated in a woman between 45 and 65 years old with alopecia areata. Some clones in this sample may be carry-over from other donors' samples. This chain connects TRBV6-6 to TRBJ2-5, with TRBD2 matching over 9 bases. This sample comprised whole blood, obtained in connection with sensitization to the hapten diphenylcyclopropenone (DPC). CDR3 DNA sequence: TGTGCCAGCAGTCTTAGCGGGAGCCCAGAGACCCAGTACTTC. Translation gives CASSLSGSPETQYF.